A single TCR beta chain is shown here with its context. These data come from a study of blood T cell repertoires in COVID-19. Overall study context: Italy, Spain and the United States were the sources of the convalescent and acute COVID-19 samples. Sources were T cells, B-cell-depleted T cells, or PBMCs; the material itself was cDNA or gDNA.

The data were produced by immunoSEQ multiplex PCR, yet TCRdb's version contains in-frame clones alone and is incomplete. The data contain about 380,000 clones, roughly 80% of them seen just once; the ten biggest clones take up approximately 1%. The germline V gene has CDR1 MNHEY and CDR2 SVGAGI. The CDR3 spans 13 residues. The V end was cut by 4 bases, the J end by 2 bases, with 6 bases between. The receptor comes from a human donor with acute or convalescent COVID-19. The donor label of this sample is uncertain. Sequenced material: peripheral blood. The genes are TRBV6-5 and TRBJ1-5; possibly TRBD1 for D (5 bases). The CDR3 here is CASSFRGNQPQHF. The CDR3 DNA reads as TGTGCCAGCAGTTTCAGGGGCAATCAGCCCCAGCATTTT.